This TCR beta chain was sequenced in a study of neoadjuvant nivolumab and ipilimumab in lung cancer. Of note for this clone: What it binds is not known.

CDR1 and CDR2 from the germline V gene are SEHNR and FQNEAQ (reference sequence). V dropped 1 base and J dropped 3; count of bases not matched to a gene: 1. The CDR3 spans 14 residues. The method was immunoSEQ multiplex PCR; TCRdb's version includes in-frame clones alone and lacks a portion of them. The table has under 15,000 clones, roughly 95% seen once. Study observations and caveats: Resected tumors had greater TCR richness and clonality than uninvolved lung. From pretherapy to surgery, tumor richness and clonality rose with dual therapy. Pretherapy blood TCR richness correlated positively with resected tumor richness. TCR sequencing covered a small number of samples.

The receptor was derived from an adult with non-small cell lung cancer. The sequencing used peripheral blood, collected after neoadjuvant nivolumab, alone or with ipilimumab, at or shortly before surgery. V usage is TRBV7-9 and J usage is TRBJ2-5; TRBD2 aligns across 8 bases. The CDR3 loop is CASSLDGREETQYF. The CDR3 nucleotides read TGTGCCAGCAGCTTAGACGGGAGGGAAGAGACCCAGTACTTC.